The 22 T cell receptor beta chains given below trace back to one sample, sequenced in a study of blood T cell repertoires in COVID-19. Assay used: immunoSEQ multiplex PCR; TCRdb lists only in-frame clones, some missing. The sample lists about 670,000 clones; approximately 90% were seen once. What was sequenced was peripheral blood. These receptors all come from a woman in her late teens or twenties with acute or convalescent COVID-19.

The J gene is TRBJ1-1, the V gene TRBV19; no clear D. This CDR3 is built from 14 residues. The V end lost 6 bases, the J end lost 1 base, and 12 bases lay between the germline ends. Germline assignment: CDR1 LNHDA and CDR2 SQIVND (reference sequence). CDR3 sequence: CASRREGGNTEAFF. As DNA, the CDR3 is TGTGCCAGTAGGCGGGAGGGAGGGAACACTGAAGCTTTCTTT.

In this sample, this clone turned up a few times. V usage is TRBV14 and J usage is TRBJ1-2, with D perhaps matching TRBD1 (6 bases). V dropped 0 bases and J dropped 0 bases, with 11 bases sitting between them. This CDR3 spans 16 amino acids. Looked up from germline, CDR1 is SGHDN and CDR2 is FVKESK. The CDR3 spells CASSQDGGSSNYGYTF. The CDR3 nucleotides read TGTGCCAGCAGCCAAGATGGGGGCAGTTCTAACTATGGCTACACCTTC.

This sequence joins TRBV5-1 and TRBJ1-5; TRBD1 aligns across 10 bases. V shed 4 bases, J shed 6 bases, and the junction held 10 bases outside the gene matches. Per germline, CDR1 SGHRS and CDR2 YFSETQ. This CDR3 comprises 16 residues. In DNA, the CDR3 is TGCGCCAGCAGCCCTCAGGGACAGGGGCTCGGTCAGCCCCAGCATTTT. Protein sequence: CASSPQGQGLGQPQHF.

The rearrangement joins TRBV21-1 to TRBJ2-7; the DNA was not used to check the table's D call, TRBD2. TRBV21-1 is designated a pseudogene. The CDR3 extends over 17 amino acids. CDR3 sequence: CASSKVREENWAYEQYF. DNA of the CDR3: TGTGCCAGCAGCAAAGTGCGGGAGGAGAACTGGGCCTACGAGCAGTACTTC.

V gene TRBV4-1 combines with J gene TRBJ1-2; 10 nucleotides align to TRBD1. J gave up 5 bases and V 0 bases, and 9 bases lay outside the gene matches. The CDR3 is 17 residues long. CDR1 is MGHRA, CDR2 YSYEKL, per germline. CDR3 residues: CASSQDQGQGRWYGYTF. The CDR3 DNA follows: TGCGCCAGCAGCCAAGATCAGGGACAGGGGCGTTGGTATGGCTACACCTTC.

This chain joins TRBV21-1 and TRBJ1-2; the D call of TRBD1 is as the table states it, not checked on the DNA. TRBV21-1 is marked as a pseudogene. The CDR3 totals 17 residues. CDR3 DNA sequence: TGTGCCAGCAGCTCCAAGGGTCGACAGGGGGATCACTATGGCTACACCTTC. Translation: CASSSKGRQGDHYGYTF.

The sample holds one count of this clone. This chain uses TRBV5-1 with TRBJ2-6, with 8 positions matching TRBD1. The V and J ends lost 4 bases and 0 bases, in that order; junction bases with no gene match: 9. This CDR3 contains 18 residues. The germline gives CDR1 SGHRS, CDR2 YFSETQ. The CDR3 DNA reads TGCGCCAGCAGCCCCACCGGGACAGGCCACTCTGGGGCCAACGTCCTGACTTTC. This codes for CASSPTGTGHSGANVLTF.

The J gene is TRBJ1-2, the V gene TRBV6-5; 8 nucleotides align to TRBD1. With 6 bases clipped from V and 3 bases from J, the junction kept 3 bases outside the gene matches. CDR3 size: 13 residues. Per the germline V gene, CDR1 is MNHEY and CDR2 is SVGAGI. DNA of the CDR3: TGTGCCAGCAGGTCGACAGGGGACTATGGCTACACCTTC. Amino acids: CASRSTGDYGYTF.

The V call is TRBV19, the J call TRBJ1-1; unclear D gene. With 5 bases removed from V and 6 bases from J, the gap between germline ends came to 16 bases. Germline assignment: CDR1 LNHDA and CDR2 SQIVND (reference sequence). The CDR3 spans 14 residues. The CDR3 loop reads CASSSPGAVAEAFF. DNA for the CDR3: TGTGCCAGTAGTTCACCGGGAGCGGTGGCTGAAGCTTTCTTT. The complete variable domain, with remaining parts taken from reference TRBV19 and TRBJ1-1, reads DGGITQSPKYLFRKEGQNVTLSCEQNLNHDAMYWYRQDPGQGLRLIYYSQIVNDFQKGDIAEGYSVSREKKESFPLTVTSAQKNPTAFYLCASSSPGAVAEAFFGQGTRLTVV.

The chain recombines TRBV21-1 with TRBJ1-2; TRBD1 is taken as the D call from the table, unchecked against the DNA. TRBV21-1 is termed a pseudogene. CDR3 length: 19 amino acids. The CDR3 loop reads CASSKVPGHLRRGVHGYTF. The DNA for the CDR3 is TGTGCCAGCAGCAAAGTTCCCGGACATCTCCGGAGAGGCGTCCATGGCTACACCTTC.

This clone showed up just a few times. The chain recombines TRBV5-6 with TRBJ1-2; D not resolved. The CDR3 contains 13 residues. The V end was cut by 4 bases, the J end by 5 bases, with 12 bases between. Germline CDR1 SGHDT, CDR2 YYEEEE. The CDR3 here is CASSTGSPYGYTF. The CDR3 nucleotides read TGTGCCAGCAGCACCGGGTCTCCTTATGGCTACACCTTC.

J is TRBJ1-1 and V is TRBV7-9, with D hard to call. CDR1 and CDR2 from the germline V gene are SEHNR and FQNEAQ (reference sequence). This CDR3 is 14 amino acids long. The V gene lost 2 bases and the J gene lost 6 bases, with 13 bases spanning the gap. The DNA of the CDR3 is TGTGCCAGCAGCTTACGTACCATGGGCCCTGAAGCTTTCTTT. It yields the protein CASSLRTMGPEAFF.

This chain uses TRBV7-9 with TRBJ1-3, with D possibly being TRBD1 (5 bases). This CDR3 is built from 15 residues. The V gene's germline CDR1 is SEHNR and CDR2 FQNEAQ (reference sequence). Trimming removed 7 bases at V and 0 bases at J, with 13 bases between. CDR3 coding DNA: TGTGCCAGCATCCTCGGGGGTCCCTCTGGAAACACCATATATTTT. This gives the protein CASILGGPSGNTIYF.

The J gene is TRBJ2-7, the V gene TRBV6-2 or TRBV6-3, with TRBD2 as a possible D gene (5 bases). The CDR3 extends over 16 amino acids. Germline lookup yields CDR1 MNHEY and CDR2 SVGEGT. V was clipped by 2 bases and J by 1 base, with 15 bases between them. The CDR3 nucleotides are TGTGCCAGCAGTTACGTAACACCTGACTATTCCTACGAGCAGTACTTC. Amino acids: CASSYVTPDYSYEQYF.

This rearrangement joins TRBV4-3 to TRBJ2-4; D is unresolved. This CDR3 region has 14 residues. Trimming took 0 bases from V and 9 from J, leaving 12 bases between them. From germline, CDR1 is LGHNA and CDR2 YSLEER. CDR3 coding DNA: TGCGCCAGCAGCCAAGATAGTCAGGATGGCATTCAGTACTTC. As protein: CASSQDSQDGIQYF.

This chain joins TRBV10-3 and TRBJ1-2, with D perhaps TRBD1 (6 bases). This CDR3 has 16 amino acids. The germline CDR1 and CDR2 sequences are ENHRY and SYGVKD. The V and J ends lost 0 bases and 2 bases respectively, with 13 bases between them. The CDR3 DNA reads TGTGCCATCAGTGAGTCTGGGACACTGAGAAACTATGGCTACACCTTC. Residues: CAISESGTLRNYGYTF.

The rearrangement joins TRBV5-4 to TRBJ1-2; 7 bases are shared with TRBD1. Germline V CDR1 and CDR2: SGHNT, YYREEE (reference sequence). The CDR3 runs to 14 residues. With 4 bases clipped from V and 2 bases from J, the junction kept 5 bases outside the gene matches. The CDR3 coding sequence is TGTGCCAGCAGCCGACAGGGTTTAAACTATGGCTACACCTTC. Protein: CASSRQGLNYGYTF.

The chain is built from TRBV7-8 and TRBJ1-3; the D is unclear. Germline CDR1 reads SGHVS; CDR2 reads FQNEAQ. This CDR3 comprises 11 residues. V was clipped by 5 bases and J by 10 bases, with 9 bases between them. The CDR3 nucleotides read TGTGCCAGCAGCCAGGCGGGTACCATATATTTT. Translated: CASSQAGTIYF.

The V gene is TRBV11-2, the J gene TRBJ2-7; maybe TRBD2 (6 bases). Germline CDR1 is SGHAT and CDR2 is FQNNGV. The CDR3 consists of 12 residues. Trimming took 5 bases from V and 4 from J, leaving 9 bases between them. The CDR3 DNA reads TGTGCCAGCAGCATAGCGGAGTACGAGCAGTACTTC. Encoded protein: CASSIAEYEQYF. The variable domain in full, completed from reference TRBV11-2 and TRBJ2-7, reads EAGVAQSPRYKIIEKRQSVAFWCNPISGHATLYWYQQILGQGPKLLIQFQNNGVVDDSQLPKDRFSAERLKGVDSTLKIQPAKLEDSAVYLCASSIAEYEQYFGPGTRLTVT.

The chain is built from TRBV5-6 and TRBJ2-7, with a tentative D call TRBD2 (6 bases). The length of the CDR3 is 12 residues. Germline assignment: CDR1 SGHDT and CDR2 YYEEEE. Trimming took off 4 bases at V and 4 bases at J, with 9 bases between the two ends. In nucleotides, the CDR3 is TGTGCCAGCAGCCCCGGGAGTTACGAGCAGTACTTC. It yields the protein CASSPGSYEQYF. Together with reference TRBV5-6 and TRBJ2-7, the CDR3 gives the full variable domain: DAGVTQSPTHLIKTRGQQVTLRCSPKSGHDTVSWYQQALGQGPQFIFQYYEEEERQRGNFPDRFSGHQFPNYSSELNVNALLLGDSALYLCASSPGSYEQYFGPGTRLTVT.

The V and J genes are TRBV6-5 and TRBJ1-6, with 8 bases lining up with TRBD1. Germline trimming cut 2 bases from V and 8 bases from J; bases unmatched to any gene: 8. Looked up from germline, CDR1 is MNHEY and CDR2 is SVGAGI. The CDR3 covers 16 residues. CDR3 nucleotides: TGTGCCAGCAGTTACACCCCAGGGGGCGATGATTCACCCCTCCACTTT. Protein product: CASSYTPGGDDSPLHF.

V is TRBV5-1 and J is TRBJ1-2; 10 bases line up with TRBD1. Per germline, CDR1 SGHRS and CDR2 YFSETQ. The V gene end was trimmed by 4 bases and the J gene end by 0 bases; junction bases not matched to a gene: 6. This CDR3 is built from 16 residues. CDR3 sequence (DNA): TGCGCCAGCAGCACCCTAGACAGGGGGCCTAACTATGGCTACACCTTC. This sequence encodes CASSTLDRGPNYGYTF.